This T cell receptor beta chain was recovered during a study of CD8+ T cells in alopecia areata. This CDR3 is built from 15 residues. Per the germline V gene, CDR1 is MNHEY and CDR2 is SMNVEV (reference sequence). Germline trimming cut 5 bases from V and 7 bases from J; bases unmatched to any gene: 6. The treatment was: oral pan-JAK inhibitor, 5-10 mg twice daily. Investigators isolated RNA and reverse transcribed it into cDNA to act as the sequencing template. Assay: immunoSEQ multiplex PCR; the TCRdb copy retains only in-frame clones and omits some. Here the sample spans about 180,000 clones, approximately 49% being singletons. This clone was seen just once.

The material was CD8+ T cells sorted from blood, obtained at approximately week 52, from a patient treated with tofacitinib. The receptor was isolated from a human donor with alopecia areata. V is TRBV27 and J is TRBJ1-6, with TRBD1 matching 9 bases. The CDR3 protein is CASSPSQGANSPLHF. CDR3 nucleotide sequence: TGTGCCAGCAGTCCCTCACAGGGGGCGAATTCACCCCTCCACTTT.